This TCR beta chain emerged from a study of cytomegalovirus exposure and HLA in healthy donors. Whole-study context: The roughly 120 validation repertoires and the 666 first-cohort repertoires shared a platform, a later analysis reported.

A note on this clone: Its antigen is as yet unknown.

The protocol was immunoSEQ multiplex PCR, while the TCRdb copy is restricted to in-frame clones and leaves out a portion. Of some 65,000 clones listed, approximately 93% are singletons. General observations from the study: Specificity of a few CMV-associated chains for CMV antigens was verified in vitro. 164 TCR beta chains were listed as cytomegalovirus-associated.

Separation from the roughly 700-subject first cohort characterized the roughly 120-subject validation cohort, to which the donors belonged. Between the trimmed V and J ends, which lost 6 bases and 10 bases, there was a span of 16 bases. Germline V lookup: CDR1 SQVTM, CDR2 ANQGSEA. The CDR3 contains 12 residues. The source of this sequence is a man between 18 and 29 years old in good health and CMV-seropositive. J is TRBJ2-1 and V is TRBV29-1, with unresolved D. Source material: PBMCs. CDR3 region: CSVSSRPGEQFF. As DNA, the CDR3 is TGCAGCGTATCCTCTCGCCCAGGCGAGCAGTTCTTC.